The clone carrying this TCR beta chain was counted ten times or more. Its target is unknown. The data are from a study of neurological immune-mediated disorders. Study-level points and caveats: The greatest degree of TCR clonal expansion was observed in HTLV-1-associated myelopathy, with the lowest in multiple sclerosis, below that of healthy controls.

The time point: longitudinal time-point 3. The unsorted libraries were prepared from 2 million PBMCs (stored at -80 C). The cDNA was generated by 5'RACE with 10-nucleotide random UMIs. Over 170 million TCR-beta sequences from 15-18 subjects came from every sequencing run. TCRdb reprocessed the 5' RACE reads with MiXCR, giving one entry per CDR3 protein. In the table there are 93,000 or so distinct CDR3 sequences, 10% to 12% of which are singletons. Germline V gives CDR1 MNHEY, CDR2 SVGAGI. This CDR3 has 15 residues. V was cut by 7 bases and J by 0 bases, with 13 bases left in between. The TCR sequence derives from a female donor with HTLV-1-associated myelopathy (HAM/TSP). This sequence joins TRBV6-5 and TRBJ1-3; no definite D call. The sequenced sample consisted of PBMCs. CDR3 sequence reads: CASTDVRSSGNTIYF. Here the CDR3 DNA reads TGTGCCAGCACCGACGTCAGATCCTCTGGAAACACCATATATTTT.